The clone carrying this T cell receptor (beta chain) has more than one count but fewer than ten. Its target is not known. This specimen comes from a study of response to subunit inactivated influenza vaccine. From the RT-PCR reads, TCRdb called clonotypes with MiXCR, one entry per CDR3 protein. The sample lists approximately 680,000 distinct CDR3 sequences; less than 20% were seen once. Study observations and caveats: Authors suggested few new T cells are recruited by each seasonal influenza vaccination.

The sample consisted of PBMCs from blood, taken 11 to 12 days after vaccination. The clonotype originates from a man in his forties or fifties who received an inactivated influenza vaccine.

DNA of the CDR3: TGCAGTGCTACCATGACTAGCGGGAGTTACAATGAGCAGTTCTTC. This sequence encodes CSATMTSGSYNEQFF. The chain employs TRBV20-1 and TRBJ2-1, with 12 bases that match TRBD2. Germline V gives CDR1 DFQATT, CDR2 SNEGSKA (reference sequence). J was trimmed by 4 bases and V by 4 bases; bases with no gene match: 5. CDR3 size: 15 residues.